This entry lists 27 T cell receptor beta chains sequenced from one sample in a study of cytotoxic CD8 clonotypes in ibrutinib-treated CLL. Assay: immunoSEQ multiplex PCR; the TCRdb copy retains only in-frame clones and omits some. The repertoire holds 250,000 to 350,000 clones, with 70% to 80% as singletons. This specimen was PBMCs, taken at disease progression, from a patient treated with ibrutinib. These receptors were collected from a human donor with chronic lymphocytic leukemia.

The gene calls are TRBV29-1 and TRBJ1-1; 7 nucleotides match TRBD1. Unmatched junction bases numbered 3, after V lost 5 bases and J lost 0 bases. The CDR3 runs 13 residues. CDR1 and CDR2 (germline): SQVTM, ANQGSEA. The CDR3 is CSVLTGLNTEAFF. The CDR3 coding sequence is TGCAGCGTTCTGACAGGGCTGAACACTGAAGCTTTCTTT.

The chain uses TRBV28 and TRBJ1-5; perhaps TRBD1 as D (5 bases). The germline CDR1 and CDR2 sequences are MDHEN and SYDVKM. V dropped 7 bases and J dropped 0 bases, with 16 bases sitting between them. The CDR3 has 16 residues. CDR3 sequence reads: CASNLIGDPSNQPQHF. CDR3 bases: TGTGCCAGCAACCTTATAGGGGATCCTAGCAATCAGCCCCAGCATTTT.

The rearrangement joins TRBV6-6 to TRBJ2-5; maybe TRBD2 (6 bases). The germline V gene encodes CDR1 MNHNY and CDR2 SVGAGI (reference sequence). Trimming cost V 2 bases and J 0 bases, with 13 bases left between them. The CDR3 extends over 16 amino acids. In DNA form, the CDR3 reads TGTGCCAGCAGTTACCCCGGGACTCCAAACCAAGAGACCCAGTACTTC. Protein product: CASSYPGTPNQETQYF.

The chain is built from TRBV7-9 and TRBJ2-3; the D is unclear. V was clipped by 0 bases and J by 6 bases, with 7 bases between them. Germline V gives CDR1 SEHNR, CDR2 FQNEAQ (reference sequence). This CDR3 is built from 13 residues. The CDR3 nucleotides are TGTGCCAGCAGCTTAGCGCTTGGTGATACGCAGTATTTT. As protein: CASSLALGDTQYF.

This clone was observed a handful of times. The chain combines TRBV15 with TRBJ1-5; maybe TRBD1 (6 bases). The CDR3 contains 15 residues. Trimming removed 5 bases from V and 0 bases from J, with 11 bases in between. CDR1 is LNHNV, CDR2 YYDKDF, per germline (reference sequence). The chain's CDR3 is CATSAGQLSNQPQHF. The CDR3 DNA reads TGTGCCACCAGCGCGGGACAACTTAGCAATCAGCCCCAGCATTTT.

This clone was counted a single time. The chain has TRBV6-7 and TRBJ2-7, with a possible D match to TRBD1 (6 bases). TRBV6-7 is noted as an ORF with a role that remains uncertain. The CDR3 extends over 17 amino acids. V gave up 2 bases and J gave up 2 bases, with 19 bases separating them. CDR3 bases: TGTGCCAGCAGTTACCAAGCCAGGGGCCGAACTCCCTACGAGCAGTACTTC. This gives the protein CASSYQARGRTPYEQYF.

This clone was seen more than once but under ten times. This sequence joins TRBV5-1 and TRBJ2-3; 9 bases are a match to TRBD1. Germline V gene sequence: CDR1 SGHRS, CDR2 YFSETQ. The ends lost 4 bases at V and 6 bases at J; junction bases unmatched: 6. CDR3 length: 14 amino acids. CDR3 coding DNA: TGCGCCAGCAGCCCGGGACAGGGAGGGGATACGCAGTATTTT. Amino acid sequence: CASSPGQGGDTQYF.

The chain is built from TRBV11-2 and TRBJ2-3; a possible D gene is TRBD1 (5 bases). Deletions cut 5 bases from V and 4 bases from J, with 7 bases between. The CDR3 is 12 amino acids. Germline CDR1 reads SGHAT; CDR2 reads FQNNGV. The DNA for the CDR3 is TGTGCCAGCAGCCTAGGGGCAGATACGCAGTATTTT. Translating it yields CASSLGADTQYF.

The chain carries TRBV27 and TRBJ2-7; D might be TRBD1 (5 bases). Trimming took off 2 bases at V and 3 bases at J, with 8 bases between the two ends. Germline CDR1 and CDR2: MNHEY and SMNVEV (reference sequence). The CDR3 has 13 residues. The CDR3 coding sequence is TGTGCCAGCAGTTTACAAGACAGCTACGAGCAGTACTTC. It encodes CASSLQDSYEQYF.

V is TRBV19 and J is TRBJ1-5, with D tentatively TRBD1 (5 bases). The CDR3 is 14 amino acids. V lost 2 bases and J 7 bases, leaving 12 bases between the germline ends. Germline assignment: CDR1 LNHDA and CDR2 SQIVND (reference sequence). CDR3 sequence: CASSIRGIGQPQHF. The CDR3 bases are TGTGCCAGTAGTATAAGGGGCATCGGCCAGCCCCAGCATTTT. Drawing the rest from reference TRBV19 and TRBJ1-5, the complete variable domain is DGGITQSPKYLFRKEGQNVTLSCEQNLNHDAMYWYRQDPGQGLRLIYYSQIVNDFQKGDIAEGYSVSREKKESFPLTVTSAQKNPTAFYLCASSIRGIGQPQHFGDGTRLSIL.

The chain joins TRBV5-1 to TRBJ1-1, with 8 bases matching TRBD1. Per germline, CDR1 SGHRS and CDR2 YFSETQ. V was clipped by 0 bases and J by 1 base; unmatched bases: 8. The CDR3 length is 17 residues. The CDR3 spells CASSLAVADRGNTEAFF. In DNA form, the CDR3 reads TGCGCCAGCAGCTTGGCTGTTGCTGACAGGGGGAACACTGAAGCTTTCTTT.

The chain is built from TRBV6-5 and TRBJ2-7, with 7 nucleotides matching TRBD2. CDR1 MNHEY and CDR2 SVGAGI come from the germline V gene. J was trimmed by 5 bases and V by 7 bases; bases with no gene match: 8. The CDR3 covers 13 residues. The CDR3 region has the DNA TGTGCCAGCACCCAAGCGGGGCGCCACGAGCAGTACTTC. As protein: CASTQAGRHEQYF.

CDR3 bases: TGCGCCAGCAGCCCAAGGGGACTAGCGGGAGGAGGGCACATTCAGTACTTC. Encoded protein: CASSPRGLAGGGHIQYF. This sequence joins TRBV5-1 and TRBJ2-4, with TRBD2 matching over 15 bases. CDR3 length: 17 residues. Germline assignment: CDR1 SGHRS and CDR2 YFSETQ. The junction had 10 bases not matched to a gene; V was cut back by 4 bases and J by 8 bases. Full variable domain (rest looked up from reference TRBV5-1 and TRBJ2-4): KAGVTQTPRYLIKTRGQQVTLSCSPISGHRSVSWYQQTPGQGLQFLFEYFSETQRNKGNFPGRFSGRQFSNSRSEMNVSTLELGDSALYLCASSPRGLAGGGHIQYFGAGTRLSVL.

The chain joins TRBV18 to TRBJ2-7; 10 bases are shared with TRBD2. Germline V CDR1 and CDR2: KGHSH, LQKENI. The junction had 4 bases not matched to a gene; V was cut back by 3 bases and J by 2 bases. The CDR3 extends over 15 amino acids. CDR3 region: CASSPGAGGAYEQYF. For the CDR3, the DNA is TGTGCCAGCTCACCTGGAGCGGGAGGGGCCTACGAGCAGTACTTC.

The gene calls are TRBV4-1 and TRBJ2-7; D not certain. The length of the CDR3 is 17 residues. Germline V gives CDR1 MGHRA, CDR2 YSYEKL. V dropped 4 bases and J dropped 5 bases, with 24 bases sitting between them. The CDR3 is CASSLGVGIDSGNEQYF. The CDR3 coding sequence is TGCGCCAGCAGCCTAGGTGTGGGAATCGATAGTGGTAACGAGCAGTACTTC.

V usage is TRBV10-3 and J usage is TRBJ1-5; D possibly corresponds to TRBD1 (5 bases). Per the germline V gene, CDR1 is ENHRY and CDR2 is SYGVKD. V was shortened by 6 bases and J by 2 bases, with 14 bases between the two germline ends. The CDR3 totals 15 residues. CDR3 nucleotide sequence: TGTGCCATCAGCCCACGGGGGGAGGGCAATCAGCCCCAGCATTTT. Encoded protein: CAISPRGEGNQPQHF.

In DNA form, the CDR3 reads TGTGCCAGAAGGGACAGGGGAAGGTACGAGCAGTACTTC. Its translation: CARRDRGRYEQYF. J is TRBJ2-7 and V is TRBV2; 10 nucleotides match TRBD1. J lost 4 bases, V lost 9 bases, and 6 bases had no gene match. CDR3 length equals 13 residues. Germline V gene sequence: CDR1 SNHLY, CDR2 FYNNEI.

The gene calls are TRBV18 and TRBJ2-7; possible D gene TRBD2, 6 bases. V dropped 5 bases and J dropped 10 bases, with 24 bases sitting between them. CDR1 is KGHSH, CDR2 LQKENI, per germline. The CDR3 runs 15 residues. CDR3 sequence: CASSTWDSRPTNQYF. The CDR3 bases are TGTGCCAGCTCAACTTGGGACTCACGACCTACGAATCAGTACTTC.

The J gene is TRBJ1-2, the V gene TRBV9, with D tentatively TRBD1 (5 bases). The CDR3 spans 16 residues. Per the germline V gene, CDR1 is SGDLS and CDR2 is YYNGEE. The V gene lost 3 bases and the J gene lost 4 bases, with 19 bases spanning the gap. The chain's CDR3 is CASSGRVRGFLYGYTF. The CDR3 DNA follows: TGTGCCAGCAGCGGTAGGGTTCGGGGGTTCCTCTATGGCTACACCTTC.

This clone was counted a single time. The chain carries TRBV10-1 and TRBJ2-2, with D unresolved. This CDR3 is built from 11 residues. CDR1 WNHNN and CDR2 SYGVQD come from the germline V gene (reference sequence). V was clipped by 0 bases and J by 11 bases, with 4 bases between them. The CDR3 is CASSESRELFF. In DNA, the CDR3 is TGCGCCAGCAGTGAGTCGAGAGAGCTGTTTTTT.

This chain joins TRBV11-3 and TRBJ2-3; D is perhaps TRBD2 (5 bases). Germline V gene data show CDR1 as SGHNT and CDR2 as YENEEA. CDR3 length equals 16 residues. The V and J ends lost 1 base and 0 bases respectively, with 11 bases between them. Here the CDR3 DNA reads TGTGCCAGCAGCTTAGCGAGCGGACCTAGCACAGATACGCAGTATTTT. Encoded protein: CASSLASGPSTDTQYF.

V is TRBV19 and J is TRBJ2-7, with a possible D match to TRBD1 (7 bases). The CDR3 is 19 residues long. Trimming removed 7 bases from V and 1 base from J, with 29 bases in between. Germline-derived CDR1 and CDR2 are LNHDA and SQIVND (reference sequence). This CDR3 reads CASIGEEQGILRPSYEQYF. DNA for the CDR3: TGTGCCAGTATAGGGGAGGAACAGGGGATACTCCGGCCGTCCTACGAGCAGTACTTC.

V gene TRBV9 combines with J gene TRBJ1-2, with D unclear. Germline V lookup: CDR1 SGDLS, CDR2 YYNGEE. The CDR3 sequence is 15 residues long. V lost 0 bases to trimming and J lost 8 bases, with 17 bases between them. The CDR3 reads CASSVDGRPWGGYTF. The CDR3 region has the DNA TGTGCCAGCAGCGTAGATGGCAGGCCCTGGGGAGGCTACACCTTC.

The CDR3 region has the DNA TGTGCCAGCAGCTTAATGTGGGAGCAGTTCTTC. Encoded protein: CASSLMWEQFF. The chain employs TRBV7-9 and TRBJ2-1; D is unclear. V shed 2 bases and J shed 10 bases, with 6 bases lying between them. CDR3 size: 11 residues. The germline V gene has CDR1 SEHNR and CDR2 FQNEAQ (reference sequence). Using reference TRBV7-9 and TRBJ2-1 for the parts outside the CDR3, the full variable domain is DTGVSQNPRHKITKRGQNVTFRCDPISEHNRLYWYRQTLGQGPEFLTYFQNEAQLEKSRLLSDRFSAERPKGSFSTLEIQRTEQGDSAMYLCASSLMWEQFFGPGTRLTVL.

This chain connects TRBV9 to TRBJ2-3; 12 positions agree with TRBD2. CDR3 length: 17 amino acids. Per the germline V gene, CDR1 is SGDLS and CDR2 is YYNGEE. The junction had 8 bases not matched to a gene; V was cut back by 0 bases and J by 6 bases. The CDR3 DNA reads as TGTGCCAGCAGCGTAGGGGCTAGCGGGAGGGCGGGGGATACGCAGTATTTT. Its translation: CASSVGASGRAGDTQYF. The full variable domain, completed using reference TRBV9 and TRBJ2-3, is DSGVTQTPKHLITATGQRVTLRCSPRSGDLSVYWYQQSLDQGLQFLIQYYNGEERAKGNILERFSAQQFPDLHSELNLSSLELGDSALYFCASSVGASGRAGDTQYFGPGTRLTVL.

The V and J genes are TRBV9 and TRBJ2-7, with 15 bases that match TRBD2. This CDR3 spans 20 amino acids. The J segment lost 3 bases and the V segment lost 2 bases, leaving 15 bases of the junction unmatched. CDR1 and CDR2 from the germline V gene are SGDLS and YYNGEE. The CDR3, as DNA: TGTGCCAGCAGCGTTTCTCCACTCAAAGGACTAGCGGGGGGGCACTACGAGCAGTACTTC. Amino acids: CASSVSPLKGLAGGHYEQYF.

This chain joins TRBV7-9 and TRBJ1-4; maybe TRBD1 (5 bases). The V gene lost 1 base and the J gene lost 4 bases, with 10 bases spanning the gap. CDR1 SEHNR and CDR2 FQNEAQ come from the germline V gene (reference sequence). CDR3 size: 15 residues. The CDR3 DNA sequence: TGTGCCAGCAGCTTAGTCGCGGGGGATAATGAAAAACTGTTTTTT. It encodes CASSLVAGDNEKLFF.